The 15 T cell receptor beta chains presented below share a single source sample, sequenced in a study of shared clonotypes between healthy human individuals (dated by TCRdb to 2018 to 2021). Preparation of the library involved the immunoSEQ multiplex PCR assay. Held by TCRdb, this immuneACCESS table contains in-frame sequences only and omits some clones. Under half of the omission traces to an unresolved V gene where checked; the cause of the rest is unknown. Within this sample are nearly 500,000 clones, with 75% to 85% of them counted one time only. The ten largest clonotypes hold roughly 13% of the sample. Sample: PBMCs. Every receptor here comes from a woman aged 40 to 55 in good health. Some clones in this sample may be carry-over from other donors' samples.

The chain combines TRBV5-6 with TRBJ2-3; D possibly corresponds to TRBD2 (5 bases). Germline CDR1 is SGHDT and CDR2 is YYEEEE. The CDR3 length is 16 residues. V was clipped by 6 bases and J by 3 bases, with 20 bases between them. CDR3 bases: TGTGCCAGCACCCCTATGACTACCCTAGAAACAGATACGCAGTATTTT. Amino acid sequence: CASTPMTTLETDTQYF.

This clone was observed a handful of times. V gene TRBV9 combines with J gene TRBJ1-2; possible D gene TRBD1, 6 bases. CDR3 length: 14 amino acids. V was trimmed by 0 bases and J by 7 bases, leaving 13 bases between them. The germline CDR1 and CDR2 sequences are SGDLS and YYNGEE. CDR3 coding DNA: TGTGCCAGCAGCGTAGTAGCAGGGACACCTGGCTACACCTTC. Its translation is CASSVVAGTPGYTF.

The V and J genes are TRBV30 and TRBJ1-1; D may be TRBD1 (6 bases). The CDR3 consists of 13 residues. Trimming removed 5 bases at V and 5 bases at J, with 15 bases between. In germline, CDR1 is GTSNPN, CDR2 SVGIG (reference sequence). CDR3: CAWEGGVRTEAFF. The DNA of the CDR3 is TGTGCCTGGGAAGGGGGGGTGCGAACTGAAGCTTTCTTT.

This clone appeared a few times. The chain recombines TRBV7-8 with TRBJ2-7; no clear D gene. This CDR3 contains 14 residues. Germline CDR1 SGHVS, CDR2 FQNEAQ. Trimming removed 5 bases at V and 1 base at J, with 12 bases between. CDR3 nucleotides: TGTGCCAGCAGCACACGGACCGAATCCTACGAGCAGTACTTC. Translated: CASSTRTESYEQYF.

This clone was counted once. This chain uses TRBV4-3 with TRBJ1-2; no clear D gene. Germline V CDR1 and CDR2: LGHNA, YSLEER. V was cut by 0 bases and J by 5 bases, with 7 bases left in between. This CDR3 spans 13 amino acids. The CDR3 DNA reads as TGCGCCAGCAGCCAAGATTTCGAGTATGGCTACACCTTC. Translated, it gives CASSQDFEYGYTF.

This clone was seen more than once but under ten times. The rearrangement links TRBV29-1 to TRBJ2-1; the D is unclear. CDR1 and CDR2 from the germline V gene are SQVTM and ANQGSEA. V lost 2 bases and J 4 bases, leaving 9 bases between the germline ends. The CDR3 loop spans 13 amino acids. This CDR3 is CSVESPVYNEQFF. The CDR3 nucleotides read TGCAGCGTTGAAAGTCCTGTGTACAATGAGCAGTTCTTC.

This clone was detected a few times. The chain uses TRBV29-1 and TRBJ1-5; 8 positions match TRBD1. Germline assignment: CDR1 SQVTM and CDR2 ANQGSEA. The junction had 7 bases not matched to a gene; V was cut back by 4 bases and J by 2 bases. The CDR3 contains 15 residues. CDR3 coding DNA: TGCAGCGTTGGGCAGGGACAGGCAGGCAATCAGCCCCAGCATTTT. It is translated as CSVGQGQAGNQPQHF.

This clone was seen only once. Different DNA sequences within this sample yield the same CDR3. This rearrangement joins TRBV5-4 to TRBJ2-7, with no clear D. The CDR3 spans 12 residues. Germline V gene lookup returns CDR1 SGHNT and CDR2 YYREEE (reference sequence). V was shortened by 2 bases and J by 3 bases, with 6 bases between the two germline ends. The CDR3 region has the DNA TGTGCCAGCAGCTTTGGCATCTACGAGCAGTACTTC. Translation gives CASSFGIYEQYF.

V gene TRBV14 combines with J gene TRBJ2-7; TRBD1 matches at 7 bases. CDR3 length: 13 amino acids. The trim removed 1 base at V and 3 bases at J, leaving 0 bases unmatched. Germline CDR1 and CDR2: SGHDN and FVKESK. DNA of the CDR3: TGTGCCAGCAGCCAAGGGGACAGCTACGAGCAGTACTTC. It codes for CASSQGDSYEQYF.

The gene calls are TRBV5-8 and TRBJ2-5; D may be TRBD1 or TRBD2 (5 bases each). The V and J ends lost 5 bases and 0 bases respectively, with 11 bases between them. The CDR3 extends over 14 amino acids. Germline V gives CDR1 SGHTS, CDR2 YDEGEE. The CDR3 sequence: CASSHGTNQETQYF. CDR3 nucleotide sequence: TGTGCCAGCAGTCACGGGACCAACCAAGAGACCCAGTACTTC.

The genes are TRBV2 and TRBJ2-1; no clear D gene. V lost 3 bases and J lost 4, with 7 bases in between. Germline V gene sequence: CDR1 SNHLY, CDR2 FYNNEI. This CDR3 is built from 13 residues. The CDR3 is CASSDNGYNEQFF. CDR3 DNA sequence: TGTGCCAGCAGTGATAACGGATACAATGAGCAGTTCTTC. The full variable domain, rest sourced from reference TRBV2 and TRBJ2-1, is EPEVTQTPSHQVTQMGQEVILRCVPISNHLYFYWYRQILGQKVEFLVSFYNNEISEKSEIFDDQFSVERPDGSNFTLKIRSTKLEDSAMYFCASSDNGYNEQFFGPGTRLTVL.

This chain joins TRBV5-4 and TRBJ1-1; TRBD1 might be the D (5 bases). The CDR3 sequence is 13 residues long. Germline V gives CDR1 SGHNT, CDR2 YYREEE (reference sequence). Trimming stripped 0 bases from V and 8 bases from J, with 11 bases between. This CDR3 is CASSLAGAAEAFF. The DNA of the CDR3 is TGTGCCAGCAGCTTGGCCGGGGCAGCAGAAGCTTTCTTT.

The CDR3 protein is CASLRGHSYNEQFF. The DNA for the CDR3 is TGTGCCAGTCTCAGGGGACACTCCTACAATGAGCAGTTCTTC. V is TRBV28 and J is TRBJ2-1; D is perhaps TRBD1 (6 bases). The CDR3 covers 14 residues. Germline V gene sequence: CDR1 MDHEN, CDR2 SYDVKM. The V and J ends lost 9 bases and 0 bases respectively, with 12 bases between them.

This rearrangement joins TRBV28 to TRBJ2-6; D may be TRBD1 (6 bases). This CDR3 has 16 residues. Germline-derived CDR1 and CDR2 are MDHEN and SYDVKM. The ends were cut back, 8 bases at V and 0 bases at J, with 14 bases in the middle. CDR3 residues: CASGRQAPSGANVLTF. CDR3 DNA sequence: TGTGCCAGCGGCAGACAGGCCCCCTCTGGGGCCAACGTCCTGACTTTC.

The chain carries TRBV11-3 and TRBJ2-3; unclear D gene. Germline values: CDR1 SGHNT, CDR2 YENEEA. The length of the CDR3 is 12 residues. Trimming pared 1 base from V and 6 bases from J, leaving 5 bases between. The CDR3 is CASSLGRDTQYF. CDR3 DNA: TGTGCCAGCAGCTTAGGACGTGATACGCAGTATTTT. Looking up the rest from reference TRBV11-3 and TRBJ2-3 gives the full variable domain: EAGVVQSPRYKIIEKKQPVAFWCNPISGHNTLYWYLQNLGQGPELLIRYENEEAVDDSQLPKDRFSAERLKGVDSTLKIQPAELGDSAVYLCASSLGRDTQYFGPGTRLTVL.